The sequence of this T cell receptor (beta chain) was determined in a study of Ad26.COV2.S vaccination and SARS-CoV-2 variants. Here immunoSEQ multiplex PCR was the method, and the copy in TCRdb shows in-frame clones only, minus some. The table has 350,000 to 400,000 clones, less than 90% seen once. Treatment described: around 19 received Ad26.COV2.S at low or high dose, single or two shots; 5 received placebo; per-sample allocation not given. After the first vaccine or placebo injection, samples were drawn on day 63. Deletions cut 4 bases from V and 4 bases from J, with 16 bases between. Germline V gene data show CDR1 as LNHDA and CDR2 as SQIVND (reference sequence). The CDR3 extends over 16 amino acids.

The chain carries TRBV19 and TRBJ2-2; TRBD1 is a possible D gene (5 bases). The clonotype comes from a person aged 18-60 years who received the Ad26.COV2.S COVID-19 vaccine or a placebo. Material: peripheral blood, obtained in a trial of Ad26.COV2.S vaccine versus placebo. CDR3 DNA sequence: TGTGCCAGTAGTAGGCCCCAGGGTTGGGGCACCGGGGAGCTGTTTTTT. Residues: CASSRPQGWGTGELFF.